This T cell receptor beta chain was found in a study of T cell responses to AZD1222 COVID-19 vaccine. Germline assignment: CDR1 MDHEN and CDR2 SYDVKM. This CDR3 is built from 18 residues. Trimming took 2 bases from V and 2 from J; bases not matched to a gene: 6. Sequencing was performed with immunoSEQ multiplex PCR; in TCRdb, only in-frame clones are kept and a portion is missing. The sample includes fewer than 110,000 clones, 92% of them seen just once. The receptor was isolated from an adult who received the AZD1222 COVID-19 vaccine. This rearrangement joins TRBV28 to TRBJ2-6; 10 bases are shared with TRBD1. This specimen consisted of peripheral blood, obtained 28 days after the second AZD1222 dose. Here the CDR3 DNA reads TGTGCCAGCAGTTTAAGGGGGACAGGGGTTCCTGGGGCCAACGTCCTGACTTTC. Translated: CASSLRGTGVPGANVLTF.